One sample yielded the 5 T cell receptor beta chains listed below, sequenced in a study of cytomegalovirus exposure and HLA in healthy donors. It was with 60 Vbeta and 13 Jbeta primers that the PCR ran. The data were produced by immunoSEQ multiplex PCR, yet TCRdb's version contains in-frame clones alone and is incomplete. The data show nearly 300,000 clones, around 86% seen once. The sequencing sample was made of PBMCs. The receptor source for this set is a man between 40 and 49 years old in good health and CMV-seropositive.

This rearrangement joins TRBV5-6 to TRBJ1-4, with D uncertain. CDR3 length: 12 residues. Trimming stripped 2 bases from V and 5 bases from J, with 4 bases between. Per the germline V gene, CDR1 is SGHDT and CDR2 is YYEEEE. The CDR3 nucleotides are TGTGCCAGCAGCTTATCGAATGAAAAACTGTTTTTT. This encodes CASSLSNEKLFF.

Turning to this clone: An end of the junction differs from the germline gene, which may be a read error. The chain recombines TRBV7-9 with TRBJ2-7; D is perhaps TRBD2 (6 bases). CDR3 size: 13 residues. Germline CDR1 reads SEHNR; CDR2 reads FQNEAQ (reference sequence). CDR3 residues: CSSSLARAYEQYF. CDR3 sequence (DNA): TGTTCCAGCAGCCTAGCGAGGGCCTACGAGCAGTACTTC.

The J gene is TRBJ1-5, the V gene TRBV15, with D possibly matching TRBD1 (6 bases). CDR1 and CDR2 (germline): LNHNV, YYDKDF (reference sequence). The CDR3 is made up of 14 amino acids. Trimming left V 8 bases short and J 4 bases short, with 15 bases between. The CDR3 spells CATWGGTQNQPQHF. In DNA form, the CDR3 reads TGTGCCACCTGGGGGGGGACACAGAATCAGCCCCAGCATTTT.

Note on this clone: The sample holds other DNA sequences that translate to the same CDR3. This rearrangement joins TRBV9 to TRBJ2-1, with D possibly TRBD2 on 5 matching bases. Between the trimmed V and J ends, which lost 0 bases and 5 bases, there was a span of 12 bases. Per germline, CDR1 SGDLS and CDR2 YYNGEE. This CDR3 has 15 amino acids. The CDR3 DNA reads TGTGCCAGCAGCGTAGGAGGGTACGTTGACAATGAGCAGTTCTTC. Translated, it gives CASSVGGYVDNEQFF.

The chain links TRBV7-8 to TRBJ1-3; 7 nucleotides align to TRBD1. Trimming cost V 11 bases and J 4 bases; bases outside gene matches: 8. The CDR3 is made up of 13 amino acids. The germline CDR1 and CDR2 sequences are SGHVS and FQNEAQ. Here the CDR3 reads CAVRGTAGNTIYF. The CDR3 bases are TGTGCCGTCCGGGGGACAGCAGGAAACACCATATATTTT.